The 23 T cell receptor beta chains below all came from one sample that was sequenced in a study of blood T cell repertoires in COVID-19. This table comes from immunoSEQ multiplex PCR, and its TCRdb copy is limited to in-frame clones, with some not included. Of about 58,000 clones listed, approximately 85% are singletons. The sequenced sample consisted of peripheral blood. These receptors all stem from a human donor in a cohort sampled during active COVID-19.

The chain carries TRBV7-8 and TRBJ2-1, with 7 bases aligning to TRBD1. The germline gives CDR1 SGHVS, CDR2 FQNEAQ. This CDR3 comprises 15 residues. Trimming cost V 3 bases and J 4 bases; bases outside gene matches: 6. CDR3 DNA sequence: TGTGCCAGCAGCTTCCCCGGGACAGCATACAATGAGCAGTTCTTC. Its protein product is CASSFPGTAYNEQFF.

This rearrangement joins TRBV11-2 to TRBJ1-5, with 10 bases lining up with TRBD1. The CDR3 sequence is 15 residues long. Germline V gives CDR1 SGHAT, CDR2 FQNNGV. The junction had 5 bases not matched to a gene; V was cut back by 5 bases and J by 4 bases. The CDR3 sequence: CASSLGQGSNQPQHF. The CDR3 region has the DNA TGTGCCAGCAGCCTGGGACAGGGGTCAAATCAGCCCCAGCATTTT.

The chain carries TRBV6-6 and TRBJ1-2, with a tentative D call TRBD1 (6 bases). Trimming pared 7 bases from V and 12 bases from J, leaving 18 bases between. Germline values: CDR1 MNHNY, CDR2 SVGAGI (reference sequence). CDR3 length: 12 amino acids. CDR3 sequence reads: CASTTGQRDDTF. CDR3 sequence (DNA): TGTGCCAGCACTACAGGGCAAAGAGACGACACCTTC.

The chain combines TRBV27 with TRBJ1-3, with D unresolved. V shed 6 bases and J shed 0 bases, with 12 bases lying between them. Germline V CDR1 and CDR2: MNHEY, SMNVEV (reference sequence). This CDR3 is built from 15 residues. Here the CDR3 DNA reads TGTGCCAGCAGCCTTGGACGGGGCTCTGGAAACACCATATATTTT. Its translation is CASSLGRGSGNTIYF.

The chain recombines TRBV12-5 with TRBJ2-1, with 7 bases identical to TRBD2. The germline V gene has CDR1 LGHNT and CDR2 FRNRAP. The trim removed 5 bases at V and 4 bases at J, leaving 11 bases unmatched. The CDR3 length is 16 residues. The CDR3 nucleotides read TGTGCTAGTGGTATACTCACTAGCGAGTGGTACAATGAGCAGTTCTTC. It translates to CASGILTSEWYNEQFF.

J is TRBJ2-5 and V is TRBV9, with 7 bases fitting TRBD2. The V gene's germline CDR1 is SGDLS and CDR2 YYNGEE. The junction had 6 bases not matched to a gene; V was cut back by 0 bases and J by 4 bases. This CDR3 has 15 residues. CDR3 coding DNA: TGTGCCAGCAGCGTAGGTGGCGGGAGTGGAGAGACCCAGTACTTC. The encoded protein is CASSVGGGSGETQYF. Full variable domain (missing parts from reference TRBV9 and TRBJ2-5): DSGVTQTPKHLITATGQRVTLRCSPRSGDLSVYWYQQSLDQGLQFLIQYYNGEERAKGNILERFSAQQFPDLHSELNLSSLELGDSALYFCASSVGGGSGETQYFGPGTRLLVL.

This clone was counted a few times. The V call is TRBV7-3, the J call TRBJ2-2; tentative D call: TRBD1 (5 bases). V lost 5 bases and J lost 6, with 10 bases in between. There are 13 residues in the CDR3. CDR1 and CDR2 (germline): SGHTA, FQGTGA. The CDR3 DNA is TGTGCCAGCAGCCCAAGGGGCGCCGGGGAGCTGTTTTTT. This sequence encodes CASSPRGAGELFF.

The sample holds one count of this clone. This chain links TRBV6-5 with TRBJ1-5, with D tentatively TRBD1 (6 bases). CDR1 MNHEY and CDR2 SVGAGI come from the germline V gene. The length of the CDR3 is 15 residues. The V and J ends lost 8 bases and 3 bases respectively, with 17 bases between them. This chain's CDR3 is CASRVDRGINQPQHF. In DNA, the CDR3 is TGTGCCAGCCGGGTGGACAGAGGGATCAATCAGCCCCAGCATTTT.

CDR3 residues: CAWSHLGEGEQFF. The CDR3 DNA sequence: TGTGCCTGGAGCCACCTCGGGGAGGGTGAGCAGTTCTTC. The rearrangement uses TRBV30 and TRBJ2-1; 7 bases align to TRBD2. Germline V gene data show CDR1 as GTSNPN and CDR2 as SVGIG (reference sequence). Trimming took 3 bases from V and 9 from J; bases not matched to a gene: 8. This CDR3 has 13 amino acids.

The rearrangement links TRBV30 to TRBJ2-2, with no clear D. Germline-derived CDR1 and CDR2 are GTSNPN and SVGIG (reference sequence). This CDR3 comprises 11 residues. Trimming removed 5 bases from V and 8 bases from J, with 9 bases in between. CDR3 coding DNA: TGTGCCTGGTTCACAGCTGGGGAGCTGTTTTTT. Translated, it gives CAWFTAGELFF.

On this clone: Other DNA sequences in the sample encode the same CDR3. CDR3 region: CSVGLAGGRETQYF. The CDR3, as DNA: TGCAGCGTTGGGTTAGCGGGGGGGAGGGAGACCCAGTACTTC. The chain joins TRBV29-1 to TRBJ2-5, with 11 nucleotides matching TRBD2. Germline values: CDR1 SQVTM, CDR2 ANQGSEA. The CDR3 runs 14 residues. Trimming cost V 4 bases and J 5 bases; bases outside gene matches: 6. The whole variable domain, remainder taken from reference TRBV29-1 and TRBJ2-5, is SAVISQKPSRDICQRGTSLTIQCQVDSQVTMMFWYRQQPGQSLTLIATANQGSEATYESGFVIDKFPISRPNLTFSTLTVSNMSPEDSSIYLCSVGLAGGRETQYFGPGTRLLVL.

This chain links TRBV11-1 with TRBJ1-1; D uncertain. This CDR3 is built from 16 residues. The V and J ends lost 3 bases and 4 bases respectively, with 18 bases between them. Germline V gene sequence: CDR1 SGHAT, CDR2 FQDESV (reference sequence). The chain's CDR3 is CASSFHPGALGTEAFF. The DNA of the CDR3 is TGTGCCAGCAGCTTCCATCCGGGAGCTCTGGGCACTGAAGCTTTCTTT.

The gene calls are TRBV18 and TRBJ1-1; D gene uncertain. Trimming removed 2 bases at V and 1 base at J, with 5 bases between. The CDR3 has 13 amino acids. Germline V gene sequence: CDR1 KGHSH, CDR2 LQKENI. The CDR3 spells CASSPTANTEAFF. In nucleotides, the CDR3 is TGTGCCAGCTCACCAACAGCGAACACTGAAGCTTTCTTT.

The CDR3 bases are TGTGCCAGCACGGACTACAGGGGGTTTGGAAACACCATATATTTT. Protein sequence: CASTDYRGFGNTIYF. The chain carries TRBV6-6 and TRBJ1-3; TRBD1 agrees at 8 bases. The CDR3 consists of 15 residues. Germline V gives CDR1 MNHNY, CDR2 SVGAGI (reference sequence). Germline trimming cut 7 bases from V and 3 bases from J; bases unmatched to any gene: 8.

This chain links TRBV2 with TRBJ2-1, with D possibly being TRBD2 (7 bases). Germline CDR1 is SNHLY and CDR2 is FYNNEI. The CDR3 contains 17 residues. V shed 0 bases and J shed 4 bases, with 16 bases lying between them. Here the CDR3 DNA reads TGTGCCAGCAGTGAAGCAGTTGGGGGGGGCCTTTACAATGAGCAGTTCTTC. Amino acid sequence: CASSEAVGGGLYNEQFF.

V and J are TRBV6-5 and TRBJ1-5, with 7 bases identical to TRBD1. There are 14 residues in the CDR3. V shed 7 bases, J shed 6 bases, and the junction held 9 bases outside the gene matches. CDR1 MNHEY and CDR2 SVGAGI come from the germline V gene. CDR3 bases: TGTGCCAGCACCCGAGACAGGGTTGGTCAGCCCCAGCATTTT. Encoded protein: CASTRDRVGQPQHF.

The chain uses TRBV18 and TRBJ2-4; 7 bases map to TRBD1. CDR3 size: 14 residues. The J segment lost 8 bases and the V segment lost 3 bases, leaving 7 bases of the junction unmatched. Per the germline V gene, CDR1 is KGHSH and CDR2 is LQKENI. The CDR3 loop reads CASSPRTGRDIQYF. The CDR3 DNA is TGTGCCAGCTCACCCAGGACAGGTCGGGACATTCAGTACTTC.

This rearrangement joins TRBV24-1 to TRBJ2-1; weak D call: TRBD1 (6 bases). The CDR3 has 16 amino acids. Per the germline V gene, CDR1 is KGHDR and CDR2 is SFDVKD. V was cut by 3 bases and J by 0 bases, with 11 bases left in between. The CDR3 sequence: CATSDNSGDSYNEQFF. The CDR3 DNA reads TGTGCCACCAGTGATAACTCAGGGGACTCCTACAATGAGCAGTTCTTC.

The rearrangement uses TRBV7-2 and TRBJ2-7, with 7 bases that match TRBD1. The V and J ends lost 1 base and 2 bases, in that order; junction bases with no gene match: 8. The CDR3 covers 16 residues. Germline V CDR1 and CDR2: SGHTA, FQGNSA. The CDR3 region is CASSLDRDRATYEQYF. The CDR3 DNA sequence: TGTGCCAGCAGCTTAGACCGGGACAGAGCCACCTACGAGCAGTACTTC.

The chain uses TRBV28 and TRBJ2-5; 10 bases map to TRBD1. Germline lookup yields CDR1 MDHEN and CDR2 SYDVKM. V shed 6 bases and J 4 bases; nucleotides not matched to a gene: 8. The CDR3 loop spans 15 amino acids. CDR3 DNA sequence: TGTGCCAGCAGCTCCTCCGGGACAGGGGCAGAGACCCAGTACTTC. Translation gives CASSSSGTGAETQYF.

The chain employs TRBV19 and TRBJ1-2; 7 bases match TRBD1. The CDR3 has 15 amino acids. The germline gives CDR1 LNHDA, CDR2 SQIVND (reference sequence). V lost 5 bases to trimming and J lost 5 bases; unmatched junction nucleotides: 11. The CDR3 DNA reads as TGTGCCAGTAGTGGGGGGACAGTTCCTGGTTATGGCTACACCTTC. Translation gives CASSGGTVPGYGYTF. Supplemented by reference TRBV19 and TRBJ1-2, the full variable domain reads DGGITQSPKYLFRKEGQNVTLSCEQNLNHDAMYWYRQDPGQGLRLIYYSQIVNDFQKGDIAEGYSVSREKKESFPLTVTSAQKNPTAFYLCASSGGTVPGYGYTFGSGTRLTVV.

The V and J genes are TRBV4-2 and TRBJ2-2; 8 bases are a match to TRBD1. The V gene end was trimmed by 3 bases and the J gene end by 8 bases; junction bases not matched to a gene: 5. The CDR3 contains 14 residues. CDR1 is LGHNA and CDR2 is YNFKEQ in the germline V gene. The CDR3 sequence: CASSQYGTGGELFF. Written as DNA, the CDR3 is TGTGCCAGCAGCCAGTACGGGACAGGAGGGGAGCTGTTTTTT.

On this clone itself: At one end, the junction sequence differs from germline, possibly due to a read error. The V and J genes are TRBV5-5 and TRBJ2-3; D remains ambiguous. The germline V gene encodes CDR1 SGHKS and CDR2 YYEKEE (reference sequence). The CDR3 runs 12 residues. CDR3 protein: CASSVSIDTQYF. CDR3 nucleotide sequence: TGTGCCAGCAGCGTTAGCATAGATACGCAGTATTTT. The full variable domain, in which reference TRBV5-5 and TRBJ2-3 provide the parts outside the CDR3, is DAGVTQSPTHLIKTRGQQVTLRCSPISGHKSVSWYQQVLGQGPQFIFQYYEKEERGRGNFPDRFSARQFPNYSSELNVNALLLGDSALYLCASSVSIDTQYFGPGTRLTVL.